This is a list of T cell receptor beta chains from one sample in a study of T cells after yellow fever vaccination. TCRdb independently ran MiXCR on the 5' RACE reads; one entry per CDR3 protein. The table has 300,000 to 450,000 distinct CDR3 sequences, roughly 8.6% seen once. Sample: PBMCs, taken about 41 days after the first yellow fever vaccination. These receptors came from a man aged 18 to 30 who received the YFV17D yellow fever vaccine. CDR3s include the opening cysteine and the closing phenylalanine or tryptophan. The order of the fields is D gene, V gene, J gene, clone size, CDR3 DNA, CDR3 protein. The D gene is left open where the match is weak. Clone size is given for some rows only: seen once, a few or many times, or a class if the clone is expanded.

TRBD1	TRBV6-1	TRBJ1-1	few	TGTGCCGTGCATAGGACAGGCGCCCTGAACGCTGAAGCTTTCTTT	CAVHRTGALNAEAFF
-	TRBV6-2/TRBV6-3	TRBJ2-1	few	TGTGCCAGCAGTCCAGGGACTTTGAACTCCTACAATGAGCAGTTCTTC	CASSPGTLNSYNEQFF
-	TRBV29-1	TRBJ1-1	few	TGCAGCGTCGTACCGGGGCCTAGTGAAGCTTTCTTT	CSVVPGPSEAFF
-	TRBV7-9	TRBJ1-6	many	TGTGCCAGCAGCTTAGTGGAGACGGGGTCGGATTCACCCCTCCACTTT	CASSLVETGSDSPLHF
TRBD1	TRBV4-3	TRBJ1-1	few	TGCGCCAGCAGCCAAGACCGAGACAGGGCAGCTTTCTTT	CASSQDRDRAAFF
-	TRBV12-3/TRBV12-4	TRBJ1-1	-	TGTGCCAGCAGTCACTCGGGACATCTGAACACTGAAGCTTTCTTT	CASSHSGHLNTEAFF
-	TRBV23-1	TRBJ2-5	-	TGCGCCAGCAGTCAATCGGCCCAAGAGACCCAGTACTTC	CASSQSAQETQYF
TRBD1	TRBV23-1	TRBJ2-7	-	TGCGCCAGCAGCTCGGGACAGGGGTACTACGAGCAGTACTTC	CASSSGQGYYEQYF
-	TRBV5-1	TRBJ1-2	many	TGCGCCAGCAGCTCCTCGCGGATCCGCTATGGCTACACCTTC	CASSSSRIRYGYTF
-	TRBV27	TRBJ1-3	-	TGTGCCAGCAGATCTCTCGGAAACACCATATATTTT	CASRSLGNTIYF
-	TRBV5-1	TRBJ1-5	many	TGCGCCAGCAGCTTGGGTTTGCGCAATCAGCCCCAGCATTTT	CASSLGLRNQPQHF
TRBD2	TRBV7-3	TRBJ2-3	-	TGTGCCAGCAGCTCCGGGGGGGGCCTGAATACGCAGTATTTT	CASSSGGGLNTQYF
-	TRBV7-2	TRBJ2-5	few	TGTGCCAGCAGGTGGAGGGAGACCCAGTACTTC	CASRWRETQYF
-	TRBV7-9	TRBJ2-1	few	TGTGCCAGCAGCTTAGCGTTGGGGGGAAGGGGTCGTGAGCAGTTCTTC	CASSLALGGRGREQFF
TRBD2	TRBV7-8	TRBJ2-3	few	TGTGCCAGCAGCTTGGGACTAGCGGAGAACACAGATACGCAGTATTTT	CASSLGLAENTDTQYF
TRBD1	TRBV7-2	TRBJ1-1	-	TGTGCCAGCAGCTTGGACAGGGTGGGAACTGAAGCTTTCTTT	CASSLDRVGTEAFF
TRBD1	TRBV7-9	TRBJ2-1	few	TGTGCCAGCAGCGCGGCCGGGACAGGGTACAATGAGCAGTTCTTC	CASSAAGTGYNEQFF
-	TRBV6-1	TRBJ2-7	few	TGTGCCAGCAGGGCAACCGGGACACCCGAGCAGTACTTC	CASRATGTPEQYF
TRBD1	TRBV5-1	TRBJ2-1	-	TGCGCCAGCAGCGTTACAGGGGGGAGTATTGGTGAGCAGTTCTTC	CASSVTGGSIGEQFF
-	TRBV20-1	TRBJ2-5	few	TGCAGTGCTAGAGTTGCGGCAGACCAAGAGACCCAGTACTTC	CSARVAADQETQYF
TRBD1	TRBV7-9	TRBJ1-2	-	TGTGCCAGCAGTACAGGGGGCGGGGGCTACACCTTC	CASSTGGGGYTF
TRBD1	TRBV12-3/TRBV12-4	TRBJ2-7	-	TGTGCCAGCAGTCCACACAGGGGGACCACCTACGAGCAGTACTTC	CASSPHRGTTYEQYF
-	TRBV5-4	TRBJ2-1	-	TGTGCCAGCAGCGAAGCGGTCTACAATGAGCAGTTCTTC	CASSEAVYNEQFF
-	TRBV20-1	TRBJ2-2	-	TGCAGTGCTAGTTACAGGGAGGGGACCGGGGAGCTGTTTTTT	CSASYREGTGELFF
-	TRBV27	TRBJ1-1	many	TGTGCCAGCAGTTCATTTCAAAGGGGAGTGAACACTGAAGCTTTCTTT	CASSSFQRGVNTEAFF
-	TRBV10-3	TRBJ1-1	few	TGTGCCATCAGGCGACAGTTAGCGAACACTGAAGCTTTCTTT	CAIRRQLANTEAFF
TRBD1	TRBV7-6	TRBJ2-2	few	TGTGCCAGCAGCTTCCAGACAGGGGGCAACGCCGGGGAGCTGTTTTTT	CASSFQTGGNAGELFF
-	TRBV2	TRBJ2-5	-	TGTGCCAGCAACCCGGTCGGCGGGGTAGAGACCCAGTACTTC	CASNPVGGVETQYF
-	TRBV28	TRBJ2-5	-	TGTGCCAGCTTGAGGGGGGACCAAGAGACCCAGTACTTC	CASLRGDQETQYF
-	TRBV5-6	TRBJ1-5	-	TGTGCCAGCAGCTTGGCCAGGGGCGGCCATCAGCCCCAGCATTTT	CASSLARGGHQPQHF
TRBD1	TRBV7-2	TRBJ2-3	-	TGTGCCAGCAGCGCGTGGACAGGGGAGGATACGCAGTATTTT	CASSAWTGEDTQYF
-	TRBV24-1	TRBJ2-1	many	TGTGCCACCAGTGGGCAGGGGGGCCGGTATGAGCAGTTCTTC	CATSGQGGRYEQFF
-	TRBV12-3/TRBV12-4	TRBJ1-5	few	TGTGCCAGCCGGGGGGCTGATCAGCCCCAGCATTTT	CASRGADQPQHF
TRBD1	TRBV12-3/TRBV12-4	TRBJ1-5	-	TGTGCCAGCAGCCCCCGACAGGGGGGAGGTCAGCCCCAGCATTTT	CASSPRQGGGQPQHF
-	TRBV20-1	TRBJ2-7	few	TGCAGTGCTAGAGTTTGGGGGAGCGAGCAGTACTTC	CSARVWGSEQYF
-	TRBV4-2	TRBJ2-1	-	TGTGCCAGCAGCCCCGGGCTTCGCAGGCAGATCCACAATGAGCAGTTCTTC	CASSPGLRRQIHNEQFF
-	TRBV5-1	TRBJ1-4	few	TGCGCCAGCAGCCCCCAGGTGGGCGCTGGTCAGGAAAAACTGTTTTTT	CASSPQVGAGQEKLFF
TRBD2	TRBV7-2	TRBJ2-3	many	TGTGCCAGCAGCCCCCGGACTAGCGCCCTGACAGATACGCAGTATTTT	CASSPRTSALTDTQYF
TRBD2	TRBV7-9	TRBJ2-1	-	TGTGCCAGCAGCATCCCTAGCGGGGGGGATGAGCAGTTCTTC	CASSIPSGGDEQFF
TRBD1	TRBV6-5	TRBJ2-7	-	TGTGCCAGCAGTTCTTCAGGGGGCTACGAGCAGTACTTC	CASSSSGGYEQYF
-	TRBV18	TRBJ2-1	many	TGTGCCAGCTCACGACCGGGGGCAGGGAAGGGCAATGAGCAGTTCTTC	CASSRPGAGKGNEQFF
TRBD1	TRBV5-1	TRBJ2-2	-	TGCGCCAGCAGCTTGGGGACAGGACTTAACACCGGGGAGCTGTTTTTT	CASSLGTGLNTGELFF
TRBD2	TRBV9	TRBJ2-1	few	TGTGCCAGCAGCGTAGGGACTAGCCCCTATGAGCAGTTCTTC	CASSVGTSPYEQFF
-	TRBV7-9	TRBJ2-1	-	TGTGCCAGCAGCTTCGGACGGGTCGGGGGCGATGAGCAGTTCTTC	CASSFGRVGGDEQFF
TRBD2	TRBV3-1	TRBJ2-2	-	TGTGCCTCCAGCCTTGGACTAGCGGGGATTATCACCGGGGAGCTGTTTTTT	CASSLGLAGIITGELFF
-	TRBV14	TRBJ2-2	few	TGTGCCAGCAGAAACAGTGAAACCGGGGAGCTGTTTTTT	CASRNSETGELFF
-	TRBV9	TRBJ2-3	few	TGTGCCAGCAGCGTAATGACAGCGATCACAGATACGCAGTATTTT	CASSVMTAITDTQYF
-	TRBV4-2	TRBJ1-5	-	TGTGCCAGCAGCTACAAGGTTCAGGTAAATCAGCCCCAGCATTTT	CASSYKVQVNQPQHF
-	TRBV5-1	TRBJ1-1	many	TGCGCCAGCAGCTTGGAGCCAGGGGAGGACACTGAAGCTTTCTTT	CASSLEPGEDTEAFF
-	TRBV7-9	TRBJ2-1	-	TGTGCCAGCAGCTTAGTACAGAAAGGACACAATGAGCAGTTCTTC	CASSLVQKGHNEQFF
TRBD2	TRBV5-5	TRBJ2-2	-	TGTGCCAGCACCGAACTAGCGGGGGGGCCCCGGGAGCTGTTTTTT	CASTELAGGPRELFF
-	TRBV25-1	TRBJ1-6	few	TGTGCCAGCAGTAAGAACACTGGAGATAGCTCCTATAATTCACCCCTCCACTTT	CASSKNTGDSSYNSPLHF
-	TRBV29-1	TRBJ1-4	many	TGCAGCGTTTTAAGTGAGGAAAAACTGTTTTTT	CSVLSEEKLFF
-	TRBV7-9	TRBJ1-5	few	TGTGCCAGCAGCACCGCGGGCGGCAATCAGCCCCAGCATTTT	CASSTAGGNQPQHF